The text below deals with one TCR beta chain. The ends were cut back, 6 bases at V and 1 base at J, with 18 bases in the middle. Germline V CDR1 and CDR2: MNHNY, SVGAGI (reference sequence). The CDR3 spans 16 residues. This record belongs to a study of beta chain features in type 1 diabetes. Reverse transcription of all isolated RNA meant that expressed TCRB transcripts were sequenced. Profiling relied on immunoSEQ multiplex PCR, and the TCRdb table lists in-frame clones only, not all of them. Counted here are 600,000 to 650,000 clones, 15% to 19% occurring once; the ten biggest clones make up more than 0.08%.

The clonotype originates from a man aged 18 to 30 in good health. The chain uses TRBV6-6 and TRBJ1-1; D call uncertain. The specimen was naive CD4+ T cells from blood. The CDR3 is CASRDPQRWSNTEAFF. Written as DNA, the CDR3 is TGTGCCAGCAGAGATCCACAGCGATGGTCGAACACTGAAGCTTTCTTT.